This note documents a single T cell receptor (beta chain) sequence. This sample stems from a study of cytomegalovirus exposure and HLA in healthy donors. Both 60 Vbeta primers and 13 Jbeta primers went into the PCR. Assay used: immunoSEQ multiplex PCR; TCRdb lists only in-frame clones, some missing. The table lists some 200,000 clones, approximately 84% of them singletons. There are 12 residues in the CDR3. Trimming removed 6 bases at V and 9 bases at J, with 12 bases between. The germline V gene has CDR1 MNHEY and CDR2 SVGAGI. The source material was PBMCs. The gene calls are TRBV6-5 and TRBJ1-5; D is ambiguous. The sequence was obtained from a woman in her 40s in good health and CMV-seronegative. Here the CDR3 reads CASSLPPGPQHF. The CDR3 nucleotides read TGTGCCAGCAGCCTCCCCCCGGGGCCCCAGCATTTT.